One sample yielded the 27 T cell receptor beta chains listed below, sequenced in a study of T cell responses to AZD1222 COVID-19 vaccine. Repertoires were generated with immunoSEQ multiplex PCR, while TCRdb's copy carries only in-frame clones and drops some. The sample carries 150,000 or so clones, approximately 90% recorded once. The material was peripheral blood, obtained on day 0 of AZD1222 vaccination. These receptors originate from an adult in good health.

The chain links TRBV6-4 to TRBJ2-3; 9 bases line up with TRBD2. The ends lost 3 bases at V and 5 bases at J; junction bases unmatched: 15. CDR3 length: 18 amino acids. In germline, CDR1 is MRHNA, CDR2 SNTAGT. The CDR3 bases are TGTGCCAGCAGTGAGAGGGGTGGTAGCGGGAGACGTGAAGATACGCAGTATTTT. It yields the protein CASSERGGSGRREDTQYF.

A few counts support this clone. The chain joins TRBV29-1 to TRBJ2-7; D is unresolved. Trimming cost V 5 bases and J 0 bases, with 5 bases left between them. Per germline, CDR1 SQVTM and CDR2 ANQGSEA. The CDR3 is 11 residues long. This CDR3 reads CSVTLSYEQYF. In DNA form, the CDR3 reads TGCAGCGTTACTCTCTCCTACGAGCAGTACTTC.

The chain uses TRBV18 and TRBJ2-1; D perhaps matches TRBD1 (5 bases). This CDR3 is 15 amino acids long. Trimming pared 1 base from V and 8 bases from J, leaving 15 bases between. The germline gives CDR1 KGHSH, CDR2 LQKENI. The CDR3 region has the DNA TGTGCCAGCTCACCACGGGCAGGGTTTCAGGATGAGCAGTTCTTC. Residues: CASSPRAGFQDEQFF. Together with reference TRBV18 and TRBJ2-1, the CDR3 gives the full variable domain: NAGVMQNPRHLVRRRGQEARLRCSPMKGHSHVYWYRQLPEEGLKFMVYLQKENIIDESGMPKERFSAEFPKEGPSILRIQQVVRGDSAAYFCASSPRAGFQDEQFFGPGTRLTVL.

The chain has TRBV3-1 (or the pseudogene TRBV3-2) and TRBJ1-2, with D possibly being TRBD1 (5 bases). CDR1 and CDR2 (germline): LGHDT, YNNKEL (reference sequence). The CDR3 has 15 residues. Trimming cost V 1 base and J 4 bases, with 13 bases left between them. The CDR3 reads CASSQVPGQGYGYTF. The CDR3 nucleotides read TGTGCCAGCAGCCAAGTCCCAGGGCAGGGCTATGGCTACACCTTC.

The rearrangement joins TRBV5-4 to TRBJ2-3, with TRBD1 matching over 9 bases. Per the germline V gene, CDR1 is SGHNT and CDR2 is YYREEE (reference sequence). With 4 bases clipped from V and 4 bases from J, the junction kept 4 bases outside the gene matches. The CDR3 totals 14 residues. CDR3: CASSHRGRSDTQYF. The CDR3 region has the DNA TGTGCCAGCAGCCACAGGGGGCGATCAGATACGCAGTATTTT.

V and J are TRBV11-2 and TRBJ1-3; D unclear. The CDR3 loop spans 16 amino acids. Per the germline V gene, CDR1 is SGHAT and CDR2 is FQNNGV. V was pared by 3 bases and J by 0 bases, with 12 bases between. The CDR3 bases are TGTGCCAGCAGCTTCTTCAAGGGAGACTCTGGAAACACCATATATTTT. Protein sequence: CASSFFKGDSGNTIYF.

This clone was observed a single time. CDR3 in amino acids: CASSDGQHYGYTF. Written as DNA, the CDR3 is TGTGCCAGCAGTGACGGGCAGCACTATGGCTACACCTTC. This chain joins TRBV6-4 and TRBJ1-2; D is unresolved. Trimming took off 2 bases at V and 3 bases at J, with 7 bases between the two ends. Looked up from germline, CDR1 is MRHNA and CDR2 is SNTAGT. The CDR3 contains 13 residues.

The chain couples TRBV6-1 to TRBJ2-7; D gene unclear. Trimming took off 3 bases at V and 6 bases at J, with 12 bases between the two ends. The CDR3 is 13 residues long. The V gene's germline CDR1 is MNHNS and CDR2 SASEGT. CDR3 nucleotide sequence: TGTGCCAGCAGTGATCAGGCCTCGGGCGAGCAGTACTTC. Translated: CASSDQASGEQYF.

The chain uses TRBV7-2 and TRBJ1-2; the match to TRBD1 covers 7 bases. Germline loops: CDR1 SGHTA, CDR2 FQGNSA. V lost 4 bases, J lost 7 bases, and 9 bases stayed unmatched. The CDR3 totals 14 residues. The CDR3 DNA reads TGTGCCAGCAGCTCCGGGACAGCCTTTAGTGGCTACACCTTC. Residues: CASSSGTAFSGYTF. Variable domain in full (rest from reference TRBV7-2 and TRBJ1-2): GAGVSQSPSNKVTEKGKDVELRCDPISGHTALYWYRQSLGQGLEFLIYFQGNSAPDKSGLPSDRFSAERTGGSVSTLTIQRTQQEDSAVYLCASSSGTAFSGYTFGSGTRLTVV.

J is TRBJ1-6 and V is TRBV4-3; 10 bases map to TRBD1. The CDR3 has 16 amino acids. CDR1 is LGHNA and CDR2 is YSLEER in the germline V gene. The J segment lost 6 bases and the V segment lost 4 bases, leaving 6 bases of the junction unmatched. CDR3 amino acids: CASSRDRTGGNSPLHF. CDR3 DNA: TGCGCCAGCAGCCGGGACCGGACAGGGGGTAATTCACCCCTCCACTTT.

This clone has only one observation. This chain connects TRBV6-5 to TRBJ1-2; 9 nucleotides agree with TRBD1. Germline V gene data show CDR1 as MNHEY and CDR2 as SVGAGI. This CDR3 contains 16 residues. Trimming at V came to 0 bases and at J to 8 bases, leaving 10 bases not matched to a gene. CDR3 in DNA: TGTGCCAGCAGTTACTCGGCGGGACAGGGAGCTAGCGGCTACACCTTC. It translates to CASSYSAGQGASGYTF.

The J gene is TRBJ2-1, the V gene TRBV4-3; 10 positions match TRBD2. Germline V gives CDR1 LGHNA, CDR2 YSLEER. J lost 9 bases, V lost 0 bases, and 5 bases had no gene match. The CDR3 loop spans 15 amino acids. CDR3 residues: CASSQDSGRGREQFF. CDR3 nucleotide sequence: TGCGCCAGCAGCCAAGACAGCGGGAGGGGGCGTGAGCAGTTCTTC.

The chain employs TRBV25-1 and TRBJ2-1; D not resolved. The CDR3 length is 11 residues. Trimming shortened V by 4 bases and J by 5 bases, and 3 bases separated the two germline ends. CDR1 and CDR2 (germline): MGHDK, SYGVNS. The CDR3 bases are TGTGCCAGCAGTGCCCACAATGAGCAGTTCTTC. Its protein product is CASSAHNEQFF.

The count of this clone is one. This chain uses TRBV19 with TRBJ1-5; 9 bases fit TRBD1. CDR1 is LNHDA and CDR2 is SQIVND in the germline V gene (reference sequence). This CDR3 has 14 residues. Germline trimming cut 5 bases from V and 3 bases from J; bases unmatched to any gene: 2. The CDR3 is CASSGQGLNQPQHF. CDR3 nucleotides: TGTGCCAGTAGTGGACAGGGGCTCAATCAGCCCCAGCATTTT.

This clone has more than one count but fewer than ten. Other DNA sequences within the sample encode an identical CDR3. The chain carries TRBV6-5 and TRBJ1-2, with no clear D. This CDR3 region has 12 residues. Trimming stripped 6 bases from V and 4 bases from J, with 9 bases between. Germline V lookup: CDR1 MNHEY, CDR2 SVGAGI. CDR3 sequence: CASRTGIYGYTF. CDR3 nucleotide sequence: TGTGCCAGCAGGACTGGTATCTATGGCTACACCTTC.

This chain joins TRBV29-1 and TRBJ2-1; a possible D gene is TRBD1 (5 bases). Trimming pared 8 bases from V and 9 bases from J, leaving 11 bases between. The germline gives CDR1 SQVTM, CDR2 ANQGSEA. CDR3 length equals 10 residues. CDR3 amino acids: CSTVGPEQFF. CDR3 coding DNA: TGCAGCACCGTGGGGCCTGAGCAGTTCTTC.

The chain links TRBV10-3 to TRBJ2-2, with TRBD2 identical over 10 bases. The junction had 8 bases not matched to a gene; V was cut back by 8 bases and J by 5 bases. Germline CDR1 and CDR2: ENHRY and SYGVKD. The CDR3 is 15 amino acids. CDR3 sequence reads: CAISGLATQTGELFF. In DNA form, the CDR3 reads TGTGCCATCTCGGGACTAGCGACCCAAACCGGGGAGCTGTTTTTT.

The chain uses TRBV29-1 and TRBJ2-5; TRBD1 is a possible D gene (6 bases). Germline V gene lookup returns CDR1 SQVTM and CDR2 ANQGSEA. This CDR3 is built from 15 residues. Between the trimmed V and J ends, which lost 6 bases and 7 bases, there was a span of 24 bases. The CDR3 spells CSVENRDDFFGTQYF. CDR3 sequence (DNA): TGCAGCGTGGAAAACAGGGACGACTTTTTCGGGACCCAGTACTTC.

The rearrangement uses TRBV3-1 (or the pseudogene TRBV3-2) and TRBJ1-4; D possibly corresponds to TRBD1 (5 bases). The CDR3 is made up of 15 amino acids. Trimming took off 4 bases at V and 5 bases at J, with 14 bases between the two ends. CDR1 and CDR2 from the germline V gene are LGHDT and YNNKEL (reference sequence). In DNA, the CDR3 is TGTGCCAGCAGCCTACCAGGGAGACAGAATGAAAAACTGTTTTTT. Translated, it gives CASSLPGRQNEKLFF.

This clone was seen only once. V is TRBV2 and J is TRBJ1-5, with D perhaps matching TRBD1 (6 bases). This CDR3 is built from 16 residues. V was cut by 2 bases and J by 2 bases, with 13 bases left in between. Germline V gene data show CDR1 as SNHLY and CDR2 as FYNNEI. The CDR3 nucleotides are TGTGCCAGCAGTGAACAGGGGAGGGCGGGCAATCAGCCCCAGCATTTT. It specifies CASSEQGRAGNQPQHF.

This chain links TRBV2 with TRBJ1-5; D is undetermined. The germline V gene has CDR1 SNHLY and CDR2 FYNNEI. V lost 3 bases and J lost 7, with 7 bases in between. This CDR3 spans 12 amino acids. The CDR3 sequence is CASSEQRQPQHF. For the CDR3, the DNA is TGTGCCAGCAGTGAGCAACGGCAGCCCCAGCATTTT.

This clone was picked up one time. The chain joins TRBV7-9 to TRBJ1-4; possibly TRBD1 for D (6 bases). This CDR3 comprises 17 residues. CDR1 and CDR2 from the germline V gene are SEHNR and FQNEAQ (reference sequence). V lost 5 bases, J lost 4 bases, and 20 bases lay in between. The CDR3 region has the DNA TGTGCCAGCAGCGATATCCTCCGGGACACTCTTAATGAAAAACTGTTTTTT. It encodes CASSDILRDTLNEKLFF.

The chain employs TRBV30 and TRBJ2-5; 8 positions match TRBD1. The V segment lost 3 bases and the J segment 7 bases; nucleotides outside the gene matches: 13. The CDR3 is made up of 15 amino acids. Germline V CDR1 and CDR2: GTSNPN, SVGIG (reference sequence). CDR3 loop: CAWRPGTGGLVTQYF. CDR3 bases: TGTGCCTGGAGACCCGGGACAGGAGGCCTGGTGACCCAGTACTTC.

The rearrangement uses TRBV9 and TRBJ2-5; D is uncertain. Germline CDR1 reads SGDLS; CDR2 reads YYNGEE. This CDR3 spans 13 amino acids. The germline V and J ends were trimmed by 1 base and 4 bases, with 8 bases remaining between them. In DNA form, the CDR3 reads TGTGCCAGCAGCGTATCAGCGACAGAGACCCAGTACTTC. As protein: CASSVSATETQYF. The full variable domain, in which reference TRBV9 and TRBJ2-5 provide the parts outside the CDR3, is DSGVTQTPKHLITATGQRVTLRCSPRSGDLSVYWYQQSLDQGLQFLIQYYNGEERAKGNILERFSAQQFPDLHSELNLSSLELGDSALYFCASSVSATETQYFGPGTRLLVL.

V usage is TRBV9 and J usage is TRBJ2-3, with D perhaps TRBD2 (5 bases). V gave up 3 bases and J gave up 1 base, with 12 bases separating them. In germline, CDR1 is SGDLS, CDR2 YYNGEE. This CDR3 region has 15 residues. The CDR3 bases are TGTGCCAGCAGCGCCGAGGGCCACCGCACAGATACGCAGTATTTT. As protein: CASSAEGHRTDTQYF.

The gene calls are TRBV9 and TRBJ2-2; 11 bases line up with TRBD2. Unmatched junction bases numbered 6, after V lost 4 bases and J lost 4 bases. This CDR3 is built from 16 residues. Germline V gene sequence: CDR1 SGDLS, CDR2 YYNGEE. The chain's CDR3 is CASSPRLAGPTGELFF. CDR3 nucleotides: TGTGCCAGCAGCCCCCGACTAGCGGGGCCCACCGGGGAGCTGTTTTTT.

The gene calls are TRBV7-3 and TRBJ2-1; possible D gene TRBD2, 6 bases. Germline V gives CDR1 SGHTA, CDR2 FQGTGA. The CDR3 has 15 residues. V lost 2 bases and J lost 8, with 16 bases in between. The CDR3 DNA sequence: TGTGCCAGCAGCTTAGCTCCTCGGGACTCCGATGAGCAGTTCTTC. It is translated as CASSLAPRDSDEQFF.